This TCR beta chain is drawn from a study of blood T cell repertoires in COVID-19. For the study at large: T cells, B-cell-depleted T cells, or PBMCs supplied cDNA or gDNA.

The repertoire was sequenced with immunoSEQ multiplex PCR; TCRdb's copy has only in-frame clones and lacks some. The sample holds some 180,000 clones, about nine tenths seen once. V was pared by 6 bases and J by 1 base, with 12 bases between. Germline V gene data show CDR1 as MGHRA and CDR2 as YSYEKL. The CDR3 spans 14 residues. Sequencing was performed on peripheral blood. The chain is built from TRBV4-1 and TRBJ1-1; maybe TRBD1 (5 bases). The receptor comes from a man between 35 and 55 years old with acute or convalescent COVID-19. CDR3 DNA: TGCGCCAGCAGGTCTCGGGGGGAGAACACTGAAGCTTTCTTT. It is translated as CASRSRGENTEAFF.